The source of this TCR beta chain is a study of T cell changes during pregnancy in multiple sclerosis. Here immunoSEQ multiplex PCR was the method, and the copy in TCRdb shows in-frame clones only, minus some. The data hold approximately 22,000 clones, with around four fifths observed a single time. The germline CDR1 and CDR2 sequences are ENHRY and SYGVKD. V shed 1 base and J 3 bases; nucleotides not matched to a gene: 3. The CDR3 is made up of 15 amino acids. This sequence joins TRBV10-3 and TRBJ2-5; TRBD1 matches at 9 bases. The TCR was taken from a female donor in good health, enrolled as a control in a pregnancy study. The source material was CD8+ T cells from peripheral blood mononuclear cells, sampled in the first trimester of pregnancy. CDR3 loop: CAISEWTGAEETQYF. DNA for the CDR3: TGTGCCATCAGTGAGTGGACAGGGGCCGAAGAGACCCAGTACTTC.